The 31 T cell receptor beta chains below come from one sample, sequenced in a study of OX40 agonist ivuxolimab in advanced cancers. The table came from immunoSEQ multiplex PCR; TCRdb's copy has only in-frame clones and leaves some out. This table holds about 32,000 clones, roughly 81% found once. The sample consisted of CD4+ or CD8+ T cells sorted from blood, taken in a trial of the OX40 agonist ivuxolimab. The receptors derive from an adult with an advanced solid tumor such as melanoma, head and neck, liver or kidney cancer.

The J gene is TRBJ1-2, the V gene TRBV7-2; unclear D gene. The germline CDR1 and CDR2 sequences are SGHTA and FQGNSA. V shed 9 bases and J shed 4 bases, with 15 bases lying between them. The CDR3 spans 13 residues. CDR3 sequence (DNA): TGTGCCAGGTCTAGGTCCCATGGCTATGGCTACACCTTC. This gives the protein CARSRSHGYGYTF.

The V call is TRBV7-2, the J call TRBJ1-6, with D unresolved. Germline V gene data show CDR1 as SGHTA and CDR2 as FQGNSA. The CDR3 is made up of 17 amino acids. The germline V and J ends were trimmed by 1 base and 6 bases, with 16 bases remaining between them. CDR3 nucleotide sequence: TGTGCCAGCAGCTTAGAAAGTACGTTGCGGCGTAATTCACCCCTCCACTTT. This gives the protein CASSLESTLRRNSPLHF.

The CDR3 nucleotides are TGTGCCAGCAGCAAGGGACAGGAGTCGTTCGAGCAGTACTTC. Translated: CASSKGQESFEQYF. The chain has TRBV9 and TRBJ2-5; TRBD1 matches at 8 bases. The J call is in doubt because the DNA end fits TRBJ2-7 better. The CDR3 totals 14 residues. Germline values: CDR1 SGDLS, CDR2 YYNGEE.

This clone was seen more than once but under ten times. The chain is built from TRBV10-1 and TRBJ2-7; weak D call: TRBD2 (5 bases). The CDR3 has 11 residues. V lost 8 bases and J 3 bases, leaving 8 bases between the germline ends. Germline CDR1 and CDR2: WNHNN and SYGVQD (reference sequence). CDR3 nucleotide sequence: TGCGCCAGCCCCGGGGACTACGAGCAGTACTTC. Its translation is CASPGDYEQYF.

V and J are TRBV4-1 and TRBJ2-6; D tentatively reads TRBD1 or TRBD2 (5 bases each). With 4 bases removed from V and 0 bases from J, the gap between germline ends came to 16 bases. The CDR3 has 18 amino acids. Germline CDR1 MGHRA, CDR2 YSYEKL. Here the CDR3 reads CASSLGKGPVSGANVLTF. CDR3 DNA: TGCGCCAGCAGCCTCGGGAAGGGGCCCGTCTCTGGGGCCAACGTCCTGACTTTC.

V usage is TRBV18 and J usage is TRBJ1-1; perhaps TRBD1 as D (5 bases). The germline V gene has CDR1 KGHSH and CDR2 LQKENI. The CDR3 has 13 residues. Trimming took 8 bases from V and 5 from J, leaving 15 bases between them. CDR3 region: CASQGMGVTEAFF. In DNA form, the CDR3 reads TGTGCCAGCCAAGGTATGGGGGTAACTGAAGCTTTCTTT.

The J gene is TRBJ1-4, the V gene TRBV7-9, with 8 bases matching TRBD1. V lost 5 bases to trimming and J lost 2 bases; unmatched junction nucleotides: 7. Germline V gene sequence: CDR1 SEHNR, CDR2 FQNEAQ (reference sequence). CDR3 length equals 16 residues. The DNA of the CDR3 is TGTGCCAGCAGCATCGGACAGGGAGGGACTAATGAAAAACTGTTTTTT. Translation: CASSIGQGGTNEKLFF.

This sequence joins TRBV7-2 and TRBJ2-2; D perhaps matches TRBD1 (5 bases). V lost 8 bases, J lost 7 bases, and 17 bases lay in between. The germline gives CDR1 SGHTA, CDR2 FQGNSA. The CDR3 totals 14 residues. CDR3: CASESRVLIGELFF. The CDR3 nucleotides read TGTGCCAGCGAAAGCAGGGTTTTAATCGGGGAGCTGTTTTTT.

The chain employs TRBV7-8 and TRBJ2-3, with 12 bases that match TRBD2. The germline V gene encodes CDR1 SGHVS and CDR2 FQNEAQ. The junction had 3 bases not matched to a gene; V was cut back by 9 bases and J by 2 bases. The CDR3 loop spans 14 amino acids. As DNA, the CDR3 is TGTGCCAGTAGACTAGCGGGGGTCACAGATACGCAGTATTTT. Translating it yields CASRLAGVTDTQYF. Full variable domain (outside the CDR3, taken from reference TRBV7-8 and TRBJ2-3): GAGVSQSPRYKVAKRGQDVALRCDPISGHVSLFWYQQALGQGPEFLTYFQNEAQLDKSGLPSDRFFAERPEGSVSTLKIQRTQQEDSAVYLCASRLAGVTDTQYFGPGTRLTVL.

The table lists this clone with a few counts. V is TRBV6-4 and J is TRBJ2-3, with TRBD2 identical over 7 bases. The CDR3 loop spans 13 amino acids. Trimming at V came to 3 bases and at J to 8 bases, leaving 5 bases not matched to a gene. The germline CDR1 and CDR2 sequences are MRHNA and SNTAGT. In DNA form, the CDR3 reads TGTGCCAGCAGTGAAGGATCGGGGGGTACGCAGTATTTT. Encoded protein: CASSEGSGGTQYF.

V gene TRBV7-9 combines with J gene TRBJ1-1, with D hard to call. V lost 3 bases and J lost 9, with 14 bases in between. CDR1 SEHNR and CDR2 FQNEAQ come from the germline V gene (reference sequence). CDR3 size: 13 residues. CDR3 residues: CASSFPSGSKAFF. As DNA, the CDR3 is TGTGCCAGCAGCTTCCCTTCGGGCAGCAAAGCTTTCTTT.

The CDR3 coding sequence is TGTGCCAGCAGCTTAGAGGGACGGATCTCTAATGAAAAACTGTTTTTT. Residues: CASSLEGRISNEKLFF. The chain combines TRBV7-6 with TRBJ1-4; D possibly corresponds to TRBD1 (5 bases). Germline V gene lookup returns CDR1 SGHVS and CDR2 FNYEAQ. There are 16 residues in the CDR3. The V and J ends lost 1 base and 3 bases respectively, with 12 bases between them. The variable domain in full, with the rest retrieved from reference TRBV7-6 and TRBJ1-4, is GAGVSQSPRYKVTKRGQDVALRCDPISGHVSLYWYRQALGQGPEFLTYFNYEAQQDKSGLPNDRFSAERPEGSISTLTIQRTEQRDSAMYRCASSLEGRISNEKLFFGSGTQLSVL.

The chain combines TRBV6-5 with TRBJ2-7; D uncertain. This CDR3 has 15 residues. The ends were cut back, 0 bases at V and 2 bases at J, with 11 bases in the middle. In germline, CDR1 is MNHEY, CDR2 SVGAGI. CDR3 sequence reads: CASSYSVIGPYEQYF. Written as DNA, the CDR3 is TGTGCCAGCAGTTACTCGGTTATTGGGCCCTACGAGCAGTACTTC.

The gene calls are TRBV6-1 and TRBJ1-2; D is unclear. There are 12 residues in the CDR3. V lost 5 bases and J 5 bases, leaving 9 bases between the germline ends. CDR1 and CDR2 from the germline V gene are MNHNS and SASEGT. This CDR3 is CASSLTLYGYTF. For the CDR3, the DNA is TGTGCCAGCAGTCTGACCCTTTATGGCTACACCTTC.

The V call is TRBV9, the J call TRBJ2-6, with D perhaps matching TRBD1 (6 bases). Germline V CDR1 and CDR2: SGDLS, YYNGEE. V gave up 4 bases and J gave up 2 bases, with 13 bases separating them. This CDR3 is 16 amino acids long. This chain's CDR3 is CASSSFGQTGANVLTF. CDR3 nucleotide sequence: TGTGCCAGCAGCTCCTTTGGACAGACTGGGGCCAACGTCCTGACTTTC.

The chain joins TRBV6-1 to TRBJ1-6, with 7 bases aligning to TRBD1. The CDR3 runs to 14 residues. Trimming took 2 bases from V and 14 from J; bases not matched to a gene: 9. Germline V gene lookup returns CDR1 MNHNS and CDR2 SASEGT. CDR3 amino acids: CASSESARGGTLHF. In nucleotides, the CDR3 is TGTGCCAGCAGTGAATCGGCCAGGGGGGGAACCCTCCACTTT.

The chain couples TRBV5-4 to TRBJ2-1; 14 nucleotides agree with TRBD2. CDR3 length: 17 amino acids. Looked up from germline, CDR1 is SGHNT and CDR2 is YYREEE (reference sequence). V trimming: 4 bases; J trimming: 9 bases; junction bases outside the gene matches: 12. The CDR3 DNA reads as TGTGCCAGCAGCCCCGGACTAGCGGGGGGCGCCGAGGGTGAGCAGTTCTTC. Its translation: CASSPGLAGGAEGEQFF.

The chain recombines TRBV28 with TRBJ2-2, with unresolved D. CDR1 is MDHEN and CDR2 is SYDVKM in the germline V gene. Trimming stripped 3 bases from V and 6 bases from J, with 8 bases between. This CDR3 is built from 13 residues. CDR3 in amino acids: CASSLLDAGELFF. In nucleotides, the CDR3 is TGTGCCAGCAGTTTGTTAGATGCCGGGGAGCTGTTTTTT. Drawing the rest from reference TRBV28 and TRBJ2-2, the complete variable domain is DVKVTQSSRYLVKRTGEKVFLECVQDMDHENMFWYRQDPGLGLRLIYFSYDVKMKEKGDIPEGYSVSREKKERFSLILESASTNQTSMYLCASSLLDAGELFFGEGSRLTVL.

The chain combines TRBV10-2 with TRBJ2-5, with 8 bases lining up with TRBD1. The CDR3 loop spans 14 amino acids. Germline V CDR1 and CDR2: WSHSY, SAAADI. V shed 2 bases, J shed 4 bases, and the junction held 3 bases outside the gene matches. The CDR3 DNA reads TGCGCCAGCAGTGAGCTGGACAGGGCAGAGACCCAGTACTTC. It is translated as CASSELDRAETQYF.

This clone has a single count. The V call is TRBV6-5, the J call TRBJ2-7; D call uncertain. The germline V and J ends were trimmed by 5 bases and 7 bases, with 15 bases remaining between them. The CDR3 length is 13 residues. Germline lookup yields CDR1 MNHEY and CDR2 SVGAGI. The CDR3 DNA reads as TGTGCCAGCAGTGAAAACTACGAGTGGGAGCAGTACTTC. Its protein is CASSENYEWEQYF.

The chain joins TRBV2 to TRBJ2-5, with 12 bases that match TRBD2. The V and J ends lost 6 bases and 3 bases, in that order; junction bases with no gene match: 8. This CDR3 comprises 16 residues. Germline V lookup: CDR1 SNHLY, CDR2 FYNNEI. As DNA, the CDR3 is TGTGCCAGCAGCGCACGACTAGCGGGGGAGGAAGAGACCCAGTACTTC. Amino acids: CASSARLAGEEETQYF.

V is TRBV11-3 and J is TRBJ2-1, with D possibly matching TRBD2 (5 bases). This CDR3 has 12 amino acids. V lost 5 bases, J lost 7 bases, and 9 bases lay in between. Germline-derived CDR1 and CDR2 are SGHNT and YENEEA. CDR3 bases: TGTGCCAGCAGCATCGGACTGAATGAGCAGTTCTTC. Protein: CASSIGLNEQFF.

The chain recombines TRBV7-2 with TRBJ1-2; D call uncertain. This CDR3 has 11 residues. Germline V CDR1 and CDR2: SGHTA, FQGNSA. Trimming removed 2 bases at V and 8 bases at J, with 6 bases between. The CDR3 coding sequence is TGTGCCAGCAGCTTACGTGACGGCTACACCTTC. It is translated as CASSLRDGYTF.

The chain links TRBV28 to TRBJ1-1; D remains unclear. The CDR3 spans 14 residues. Trimming stripped 3 bases from V and 5 bases from J, with 13 bases between. Germline V lookup: CDR1 MDHEN, CDR2 SYDVKM. The CDR3 is CASSLRRGWTEAFF. In nucleotides, the CDR3 is TGTGCCAGCAGTTTGCGTCGAGGGTGGACTGAAGCTTTCTTT.

V usage is TRBV30 and J usage is TRBJ2-7; D might be TRBD2 (6 bases). Trimming shortened V by 2 bases and J by 5 bases, and 10 bases separated the two germline ends. The CDR3 is 12 residues long. Germline V gene lookup returns CDR1 GTSNPN and CDR2 SVGIG (reference sequence). The CDR3 reads CAWSRELNEQYF. In nucleotides, the CDR3 is TGTGCCTGGAGTCGGGAGTTAAACGAGCAGTACTTC.

The V gene is TRBV5-6, the J gene TRBJ1-2; 10 nucleotides match TRBD1. Trimming at V came to 0 bases and at J to 5 bases, leaving 7 bases not matched to a gene. The germline CDR1 and CDR2 sequences are SGHDT and YYEEEE. This CDR3 has 16 amino acids. CDR3 sequence (DNA): TGTGCCAGCAGCTTGGGGGGGACAGGGGTGCGATATGGCTACACCTTC. Translated, it gives CASSLGGTGVRYGYTF.

The J gene is TRBJ2-3, the V gene TRBV7-3, with 14 positions matching TRBD2. The CDR3 extends over 16 amino acids. With 4 bases clipped from V and 4 bases from J, the junction kept 4 bases outside the gene matches. Germline CDR1 reads SGHTA; CDR2 reads FQGTGA. The CDR3 DNA sequence: TGTGCCAGCAGCTATGGGACTAGCGGGGGTGCAGATACGCAGTATTTT. This encodes CASSYGTSGGADTQYF.

This clone was observed a handful of times. The chain joins TRBV7-9 to TRBJ2-1; TRBD2 matches at 7 bases. The CDR3 loop spans 19 amino acids. V trimming: 2 bases; J trimming: 4 bases; junction bases outside the gene matches: 17. CDR1 is SEHNR, CDR2 FQNEAQ, per germline (reference sequence). CDR3 amino acids: CASSLSRGGSPSSYNEQFF. CDR3 in DNA: TGTGCCAGCAGCTTAAGTCGGGGCGGGAGTCCCTCCTCGTACAATGAGCAGTTCTTC.

The chain combines TRBV19 with TRBJ2-7; D is unclear. Germline CDR1 LNHDA, CDR2 SQIVND (reference sequence). The CDR3 length is 14 residues. The V gene lost 8 bases and the J gene lost 2 bases, with 16 bases spanning the gap. DNA for the CDR3: TGTGCCAGTCCTCGGTGGGTGGCCCCCTACGAGCAGTACTTC. The encoded protein is CASPRWVAPYEQYF.

This clone came up once. V is TRBV28 and J is TRBJ2-3; a possible D gene is TRBD1 (6 bases). Trimming cost V 3 bases and J 3 bases, with 10 bases left between them. CDR1 and CDR2 (germline): MDHEN, SYDVKM. This CDR3 has 14 residues. CDR3 DNA sequence: TGTGCCAGCAGTTTTAGAGGGGGAACAGATACGCAGTATTTT. Residues: CASSFRGGTDTQYF.

This clone was found a few times. The rearrangement links TRBV4-3 to TRBJ1-4; 7 positions agree with TRBD1. From germline, CDR1 is LGHNA and CDR2 YSLEER. V trimming: 1 base; J trimming: 6 bases; junction bases outside the gene matches: 8. CDR3 size: 16 residues. The CDR3 DNA reads as TGCGCCAGCAGCCAAGGGGTCGACAGGGCAGATGAAAAACTGTTTTTT. It yields the protein CASSQGVDRADEKLFF.